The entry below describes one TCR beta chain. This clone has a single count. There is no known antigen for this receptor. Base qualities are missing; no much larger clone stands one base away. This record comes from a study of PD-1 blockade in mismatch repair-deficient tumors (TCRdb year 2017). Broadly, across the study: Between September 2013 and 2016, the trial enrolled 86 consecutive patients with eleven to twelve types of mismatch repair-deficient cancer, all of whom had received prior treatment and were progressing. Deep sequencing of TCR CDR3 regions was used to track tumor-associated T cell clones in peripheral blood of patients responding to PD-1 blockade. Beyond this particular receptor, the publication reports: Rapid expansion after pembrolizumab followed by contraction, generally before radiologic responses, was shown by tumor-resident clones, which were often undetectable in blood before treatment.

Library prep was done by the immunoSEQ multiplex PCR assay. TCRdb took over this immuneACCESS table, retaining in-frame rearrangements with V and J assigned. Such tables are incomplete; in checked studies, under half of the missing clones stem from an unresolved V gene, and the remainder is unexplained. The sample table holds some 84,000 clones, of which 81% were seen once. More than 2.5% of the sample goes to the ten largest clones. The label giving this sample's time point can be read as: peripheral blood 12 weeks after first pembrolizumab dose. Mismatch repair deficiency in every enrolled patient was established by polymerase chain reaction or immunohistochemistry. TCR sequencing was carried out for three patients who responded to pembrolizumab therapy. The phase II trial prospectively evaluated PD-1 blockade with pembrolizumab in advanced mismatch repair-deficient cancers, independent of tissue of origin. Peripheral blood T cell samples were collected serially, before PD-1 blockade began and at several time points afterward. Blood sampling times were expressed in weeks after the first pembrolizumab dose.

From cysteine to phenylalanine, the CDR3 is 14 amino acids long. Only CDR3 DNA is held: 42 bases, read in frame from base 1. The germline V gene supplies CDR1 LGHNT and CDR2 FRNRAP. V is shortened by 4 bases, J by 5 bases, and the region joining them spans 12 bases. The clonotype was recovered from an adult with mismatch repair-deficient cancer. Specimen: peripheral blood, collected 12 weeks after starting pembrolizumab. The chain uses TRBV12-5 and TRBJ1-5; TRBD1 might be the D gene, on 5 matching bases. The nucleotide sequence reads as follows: TGTGCTAGTGGTTCCCCGGGGCCCCATCAGCCCCAGCATTTT. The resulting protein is CASGSPGPHQPQHF.